This is a list of T cell receptor beta chains from one sample in a study of CD8+CD57+ T cells in acquired aplastic anemia. TCRdb re-derived calls from the reads in MiXCR, one entry per CDR3 protein. Of 150,000 or so distinct CDR3 sequences listed, approximately 60% are singletons. The sequencing sample was made of sorted CD4+, CD8+, or CD8+CD57+ T cells (not recorded which) from PBMCs. These receptors were collected from a human donor in good health. Each CDR3 is given with its conserved first and last residue. A D gene is named only where the DNA matches it firmly. Only some rows state a clone size, as once, few, many or a class for expanded clones.

j_gene,d_gene,abundance,v_gene,CDR3aa,CDR3nt
TRBJ2-3,-,-,TRBV7-8,CASGLSTDTQYF,TGTGCCAGCGGACTATCCACAGATACGCAGTATTTT
TRBJ2-1,-,many,TRBV5-8,CASSLNYNEQFF,TGTGCCAGCAGCTTGAACTACAATGAGCAGTTCTTC
TRBJ2-1,-,-,TRBV25-1,CASSGALGGNEQFF,TGTGCCAGCAGTGGGGCCTTGGGGGGAAATGAGCAGTTCTTC
TRBJ2-5,-,-,TRBV12-3/TRBV12-4,CASSLSSRADQETQYF,TGTGCCAGCAGTTTAAGTAGCAGAGCGGACCAAGAGACCCAGTACTTC
TRBJ1-2,TRBD1,-,TRBV7-8,CASSLSARGHTF,TGTGCCAGCAGCTTATCAGCGAGGGGGCACACCTTC
TRBJ1-1,-,once,TRBV20-1,CSARGGPNTEAFF,TGCAGTGCTAGAGGGGGACCTAACACTGAAGCTTTCTTT
TRBJ2-6,TRBD2,many,TRBV9,CASSVSGGAGGRGANVLTF,TGTGCCAGCAGCGTATCGGGGGGGGCGGGAGGCCGTGGGGCCAACGTCCTGACTTTC
TRBJ2-3,TRBD2,-,TRBV7-3,CASSLTSSGGGEDTQYF,TGTGCCAGCAGCTTAACTTCCTCTGGGGGGGGGGAAGATACGCAGTATTTT
TRBJ1-4,-,-,TRBV25-1,CASSEVGIGNEKLFF,TGTGCCAGCAGTGAAGTCGGGATCGGGAATGAAAAACTGTTTTTT
TRBJ1-1,-,-,TRBV19,CASMAVGAVFTEAFF,TGTGCCAGTATGGCGGTGGGGGCGGTTTTCACTGAAGCTTTCTTT
TRBJ1-5,-,-,TRBV19,CASLQGLGNQPQHF,TGTGCCAGTCTACAGGGCCTGGGCAATCAGCCCCAGCATTTT
TRBJ1-3,-,many,TRBV30,CAWNKIGNTIYF,TGTGCCTGGAATAAGATTGGAAACACCATATATTTT
TRBJ2-2,TRBD1,-,TRBV9,CASSVEGAHGELFF,TGTGCCAGCAGCGTAGAGGGGGCTCACGGGGAGCTGTTTTTT
TRBJ2-7,-,once,TRBV7-8,CASSLPTRTSSSYEQYF,TGTGCCAGCAGCTTACCCACCCGGACGTCCAGTTCCTACGAGCAGTACTTC
TRBJ2-3,TRBD2,many,TRBV7-8,CASSPSGLADTDTQYF,TGTGCCAGCAGCCCGTCGGGACTAGCGGACACAGATACGCAGTATTTT
TRBJ1-5,TRBD1,-,TRBV24-1,CATNRQGEPQHF,TGTGCCACCAATCGACAGGGCGAGCCCCAGCATTTT
TRBJ1-1,TRBD1,few,TRBV7-8,CASSSDRGNTEAFF,TGTGCCAGCAGCTCGGACAGGGGGAACACTGAAGCTTTCTTT
TRBJ2-3,TRBD2,-,TRBV20-1,CSAPTSGGENTQYF,TGCAGTGCCCCGACTAGCGGGGGGGAGAATACGCAGTATTTT
TRBJ2-7,TRBD1,once,TRBV18,CASSPRDRGEQYF,TGTGCCAGCTCACCCCGGGACAGAGGAGAGCAGTACTTC
TRBJ2-7,-,-,TRBV12-3/TRBV12-4,CASSYAVTYEQYF,TGTGCCAGCAGCTACGCCGTAACCTACGAGCAGTACTTC
TRBJ1-2,-,-,TRBV7-9,CASSLDANYGYTF,TGTGCCAGCAGCTTAGACGCTAACTATGGCTACACCTTC
TRBJ2-4,-,many,TRBV9,CASSPPGVAKNIQYF,TGTGCCAGCAGCCCACCCGGGGTAGCCAAAAACATTCAGTACTTC
TRBJ2-3,-,few,TRBV24-1,CATSDPRTASTDTQYF,TGTGCCACCAGTGATCCAAGGACAGCGAGCACAGATACGCAGTATTTT
TRBJ2-7,TRBD2,medium-sized,TRBV4-2,CASSQGEGLYEQYF,TGTGCCAGCAGCCAAGGGGAGGGGCTCTACGAGCAGTACTTC
TRBJ2-1,TRBD2,once,TRBV20-1,CSADPRTSGDEQFF,TGCAGTGCGGATCCAAGGACTAGCGGCGATGAGCAGTTCTTC
TRBJ2-3,TRBD2,few,TRBV19,CASRLTGGPDTQYF,TGTGCCAGTAGACTAACGGGAGGGCCGGATACGCAGTATTTT
TRBJ2-7,TRBD1,many,TRBV4-2,CASSQETGTGGVEQYF,TGTGCCAGCAGCCAAGAGACCGGGACAGGGGGCGTCGAGCAGTACTTC
TRBJ1-5,-,-,TRBV19,CASRNVGSSGQPQHF,TGTGCCAGTAGAAACGTGGGGTCGAGTGGTCAGCCCCAGCATTTT
TRBJ2-1,TRBD2,many,TRBV24-1,CATSDLPRDVGRDEQFF,TGTGCCACCAGTGATTTGCCCCGGGACGTAGGGAGGGATGAGCAGTTCTTC
TRBJ2-7,-,-,TRBV20-1,CSARRLQDTYEQYF,TGCAGTGCCCGTCGACTACAGGACACCTACGAGCAGTACTTC
TRBJ2-5,-,-,TRBV2,CASTGANGIETQYF,TGTGCCAGCACTGGGGCGAATGGTATAGAGACCCAGTACTTC
TRBJ2-1,TRBD2,-,TRBV7-9,CASSLPWGGRNEQFF,TGTGCCAGCAGCTTACCGTGGGGGGGTAGGAATGAGCAGTTCTTC
TRBJ2-1,TRBD2,-,TRBV24-1,CATSDPDPGLAGVNEQFF,TGTGCCACCAGTGACCCGGACCCGGGACTAGCGGGAGTCAATGAGCAGTTCTTC
TRBJ1-2,-,-,TRBV2,CASSDAINYGYTF,TGTGCCAGCAGTGACGCAATTAACTATGGCTACACCTTC
TRBJ2-7,-,few,TRBV7-9,CASSYETATYEQYF,TGTGCCAGCAGCTACGAAACCGCCACCTACGAGCAGTACTTC
TRBJ2-3,TRBD2,many,TRBV7-2,CASSETSARTDTQYF,TGTGCCAGCAGCGAAACTAGCGCCCGCACAGATACGCAGTATTTT
TRBJ2-7,-,-,TRBV24-1,CATSEGGREQYF,TGTGCCACCAGTGAGGGGGGGCGCGAGCAGTACTTC
TRBJ2-1,-,-,TRBV9,CASSVMGSDYNEQFF,TGTGCCAGCAGCGTTATGGGGTCCGACTACAATGAGCAGTTCTTC
TRBJ2-3,TRBD2,many,TRBV4-3,CASSQDLGAGVGPDTQYF,TGCGCCAGCAGCCAAGATCTTGGGGCGGGAGTGGGGCCAGATACGCAGTATTTT
TRBJ1-4,TRBD1,many,TRBV19,CASSIDFRDRVEKLFF,TGTGCCAGTAGTATAGATTTCAGGGACAGGGTTGAAAAACTGTTTTTT
TRBJ2-3,TRBD1,-,TRBV2,CASSGQGRTDTQYF,TGTGCCAGCAGCGGACAGGGCCGCACAGATACGCAGTATTTT
TRBJ2-7,-,-,TRBV10-3,CAISESSDSYEQYF,TGTGCCATCAGTGAGTCGTCGGATTCCTACGAGCAGTACTTC
TRBJ2-6,-,few,TRBV25-1,CASSLSGGGANVLTF,TGTGCCAGCAGCTTGTCCGGGGGCGGGGCCAACGTCCTGACTTTC
TRBJ1-1,TRBD1,many,TRBV9,CASSVGGQAANTEAFF,TGTGCCAGCAGCGTAGGAGGACAGGCCGCGAACACTGAAGCTTTCTTT
TRBJ2-7,-,few,TRBV7-7,CASSLRIGTYEQYF,TGTGCCAGCAGCTTAAGGATAGGGACGTACGAGCAGTACTTC
TRBJ1-1,-,-,TRBV10-3,CAISVSANTEAFF,TGTGCCATCAGTGTGTCAGCGAACACTGAAGCTTTCTTT
TRBJ1-2,-,-,TRBV7-9,CASSPSDGPNYGYTF,TGTGCCAGCAGCCCCTCGGACGGACCGAACTATGGCTACACCTTC